The 28 T cell receptor beta chains below were found in one sample sequenced in a study of cytomegalovirus exposure and HLA in healthy donors. PCR was performed using 60 Vbeta and 13 Jbeta primers. Generated by immunoSEQ multiplex PCR, the TCRdb table keeps only in-frame clones and is missing some. The profile shows over 150,000 clones, 75% to 90% of them singletons. The source material was PBMCs. All receptors come from a boy younger than 10 in good health and CMV-seronegative.

This clone has just one count. The chain couples TRBV27 to TRBJ2-2, with TRBD1 identical over 8 bases. V gave up 7 bases and J gave up 4 bases; unmatched junction bases: 14. CDR1 and CDR2 from the germline V gene are MNHEY and SMNVEV (reference sequence). The CDR3 contains 17 residues. CDR3: CASTQWGYDRGTGELFF. The CDR3 DNA reads as TGTGCCAGCACTCAATGGGGCTACGACAGGGGCACCGGGGAGCTGTTTTTT.

The CDR3 DNA sequence: TGTGCCAGCAGCTTATTGGATTTAAGACAGGGGCCCTACGAGCAGTACTTC. It yields the protein CASSLLDLRQGPYEQYF. This chain connects TRBV5-5 to TRBJ2-7, with TRBD1 matching over 8 bases. The CDR3 extends over 17 amino acids. Germline lookup yields CDR1 SGHKS and CDR2 YYEKEE (reference sequence). The V gene end was trimmed by 2 bases and the J gene end by 2 bases; junction bases not matched to a gene: 12. The full variable domain, its missing parts supplied by reference TRBV5-5 and TRBJ2-7, is DAGVTQSPTHLIKTRGQQVTLRCSPISGHKSVSWYQQVLGQGPQFIFQYYEKEERGRGNFPDRFSARQFPNYSSELNVNALLLGDSALYLCASSLLDLRQGPYEQYFGPGTRLTVT.

J is TRBJ2-7 and V is TRBV5-4; D perhaps matches TRBD2 (6 bases). The CDR3 is 14 residues long. V lost 4 bases to trimming and J lost 7 bases, with 18 bases between them. The germline V gene encodes CDR1 SGHNT and CDR2 YYREEE (reference sequence). In DNA, the CDR3 is TGTGCCAGCAGCGCTCAGCGGGCCTCACGGGAGCAGTACTTC. It encodes CASSAQRASREQYF. The full variable domain, rest sourced from reference TRBV5-4 and TRBJ2-7, is ETGVTQSPTHLIKTRGQQVTLRCSSQSGHNTVSWYQQALGQGPQFIFQYYREEENGRGNFPPRFSGLQFPNYSSELNVNALELDDSALYLCASSAQRASREQYFGPGTRLTVT.

The chain carries TRBV11-2 and TRBJ2-3, with D possibly being TRBD1 (6 bases). V was cut by 0 bases and J by 5 bases, with 6 bases left in between. This CDR3 has 13 amino acids. In germline, CDR1 is SGHAT, CDR2 FQNNGV. Here the CDR3 reads CASSLDRGDTQYF. For the CDR3, the DNA is TGTGCCAGCAGCTTAGACAGGGGAGATACGCAGTATTTT. Full variable domain (remainder filled in from reference TRBV11-2 and TRBJ2-3): EAGVAQSPRYKIIEKRQSVAFWCNPISGHATLYWYQQILGQGPKLLIQFQNNGVVDDSQLPKDRFSAERLKGVDSTLKIQPAKLEDSAVYLCASSLDRGDTQYFGPGTRLTVL.

The V and J genes are TRBV9 and TRBJ2-2, with D tentatively TRBD1 (6 bases). Germline V gene sequence: CDR1 SGDLS, CDR2 YYNGEE. This CDR3 is 16 amino acids long. Trimming removed 3 bases from V and 2 bases from J, with 14 bases in between. As DNA, the CDR3 is TGTGCCAGCAGCGCCCCCAGGGGCGTAAACACCGGGGAGCTGTTTTTT. This gives the protein CASSAPRGVNTGELFF.

V is TRBV28 and J is TRBJ2-4, with 8 positions matching TRBD2. Germline V gives CDR1 MDHEN, CDR2 SYDVKM. CDR3 length: 14 residues. V was pared by 5 bases and J by 10 bases, with 10 bases of the junction left unmatched. The CDR3 protein is CASSLSRTSLIQYF. The CDR3 DNA sequence: TGTGCCAGCAGTCTATCCCGGACTAGCTTAATTCAGTACTTC.

The rearrangement joins TRBV5-1 to TRBJ2-2; 7 bases are a match to TRBD1. The germline V gene has CDR1 SGHRS and CDR2 YFSETQ. This CDR3 has 16 residues. The junction had 5 bases not matched to a gene; V was cut back by 3 bases and J by 0 bases. This CDR3 reads CASSSGTAANTGELFF. CDR3 bases: TGCGCCAGCAGCTCCGGGACAGCTGCGAACACCGGGGAGCTGTTTTTT.

The chain combines TRBV7-9 with TRBJ1-6, with 7 nucleotides matching TRBD1. This CDR3 region has 15 residues. The V gene end was trimmed by 3 bases and the J gene end by 7 bases; junction bases not matched to a gene: 6. The germline V gene encodes CDR1 SEHNR and CDR2 FQNEAQ (reference sequence). CDR3 in amino acids: CASSFQGQPNSPLHF. The CDR3 nucleotides read TGTGCCAGCAGCTTCCAGGGACAGCCAAATTCACCCCTCCACTTT.

CDR3 nucleotides: TGTGCCAGCAGTTACAAGAGGGGGGGAACCTACGAGCAGTACGTC. Translated, it gives CASSYKRGGTYEQYV. The chain carries TRBV6-5 and TRBJ2-7, with D possibly matching TRBD2 (7 bases). V shed 2 bases and J shed 2 bases, with 13 bases lying between them. Germline CDR1 and CDR2: MNHEY and SVGAGI. CDR3 size: 15 residues.

The CDR3 nucleotides read TGTGCCAGCAGCAAACCGGGACAGGGATCAGAAAAACTGTTTTTT. It codes for CASSKPGQGSEKLFF. This chain joins TRBV5-4 and TRBJ1-4; TRBD1 aligns across 9 bases. Germline V CDR1 and CDR2: SGHNT, YYREEE (reference sequence). The CDR3 is 15 amino acids. The V and J ends lost 4 bases and 8 bases, in that order; junction bases with no gene match: 9.

This chain connects TRBV18 to TRBJ2-7; possible D gene TRBD2, 6 bases. The length of the CDR3 is 14 residues. Germline lookup yields CDR1 KGHSH and CDR2 LQKENI. V lost 0 bases, J lost 6 bases, and 12 bases lay in between. CDR3 nucleotide sequence: TGTGCCAGCTCACCACCACCGGAGGGGTCCGAGCAGTACTTC. Translating it yields CASSPPPEGSEQYF.

The chain is built from TRBV28 and TRBJ1-5; D may be TRBD1 (5 bases). Germline CDR1 MDHEN, CDR2 SYDVKM. CDR3 length: 16 residues. Trimming pared 6 bases from V and 6 bases from J, leaving 21 bases between. Written as DNA, the CDR3 is TGTGCCAGCAGCAAATCCCCTTGGGGACTGAGTCAGCCCCAGCATTTT. Translation gives CASSKSPWGLSQPQHF.

CDR3 amino acids: CASSIAGGTEAFF. The CDR3 DNA reads TGTGCCAGCAGCATTGCGGGGGGCACTGAAGCTTTCTTT. The rearrangement uses TRBV11-3 and TRBJ1-1; possibly TRBD1 for D (5 bases). Germline CDR1 and CDR2: SGHNT and YENEEA. V lost 5 bases and J 4 bases, leaving 11 bases between the germline ends. This CDR3 comprises 13 residues.

This sequence joins TRBV10-3 and TRBJ2-7, with 10 positions matching TRBD2. The CDR3 is made up of 15 amino acids. Germline V gene data show CDR1 as ENHRY and CDR2 as SYGVKD. Germline trimming cut 4 bases from V and 0 bases from J; bases unmatched to any gene: 3. The CDR3, as DNA: TGTGCCATCAGTGGTCTAGCGGGAGCCTCCTACGAGCAGTACTTC. This gives the protein CAISGLAGASYEQYF.

The J gene is TRBJ2-1, the V gene TRBV5-8; D perhaps matches TRBD2 (6 bases). Germline CDR1 and CDR2: SGHTS and YDEGEE. There are 15 residues in the CDR3. V lost 0 bases and J 7 bases, leaving 14 bases between the germline ends. The CDR3 spells CASSLGRGGRNEQFF. CDR3 bases: TGTGCCAGCAGCTTGGGGCGGGGAGGACGGAATGAGCAGTTCTTC.

The chain recombines TRBV19 with TRBJ1-5; TRBD1 matches at 12 bases. This CDR3 comprises 16 residues. The V gene end was trimmed by 6 bases and the J gene end by 6 bases; junction bases not matched to a gene: 9. Germline CDR1 LNHDA, CDR2 SQIVND (reference sequence). The CDR3 protein is CASRNRDRGHRQPQHF. DNA of the CDR3: TGTGCCAGTAGAAACCGGGACAGGGGGCATCGTCAGCCCCAGCATTTT. The variable domain in full, completed from reference TRBV19 and TRBJ1-5, reads DGGITQSPKYLFRKEGQNVTLSCEQNLNHDAMYWYRQDPGQGLRLIYYSQIVNDFQKGDIAEGYSVSREKKESFPLTVTSAQKNPTAFYLCASRNRDRGHRQPQHFGDGTRLSIL.

J is TRBJ1-4 and V is TRBV4-2; the match to TRBD1 covers 7 bases. The J segment lost 8 bases and the V segment lost 1 base, leaving 10 bases of the junction unmatched. Germline V gives CDR1 LGHNA, CDR2 YNFKEQ. The CDR3 contains 16 residues. CDR3 sequence: CASSQGKWDSKEKLFF. The CDR3 bases are TGTGCCAGCAGCCAAGGGAAATGGGACAGCAAAGAAAAACTGTTTTTT.

This clone was seen only once. The chain recombines TRBV12-5 with TRBJ2-1; maybe TRBD2 (6 bases). This CDR3 has 14 residues. With 2 bases removed from V and 8 bases from J, the gap between germline ends came to 13 bases. Germline V CDR1 and CDR2: LGHNT, FRNRAP. CDR3 in amino acids: CASGLHGGKDEQFF. For the CDR3, the DNA is TGTGCTAGTGGTTTGCACGGCGGGAAGGATGAGCAGTTCTTC. The full variable domain, with the rest looked up from reference TRBV12-5 and TRBJ2-1, is DARVTQTPRHKVTEMGQEVTMRCQPILGHNTVFWYRQTMMQGLELLAYFRNRAPLDDSGMPKDRFSAEMPDATLATLKIQPSEPRDSAVYFCASGLHGGKDEQFFGPGTRLTVL.

The CDR3 coding sequence is TGTGCCAGCAGTTCCCACTCCTACGAGGCCCCGGACAGTCAGCCCCAGCATTTT. Amino acids: CASSSHSYEAPDSQPQHF. V and J are TRBV28 and TRBJ1-5, with a weak D call TRBD1 (6 bases). The CDR3 is 18 residues long. The germline V gene encodes CDR1 MDHEN and CDR2 SYDVKM. V shed 4 bases and J shed 6 bases, with 25 bases lying between them.

The gene calls are TRBV2 and TRBJ1-2; D is ambiguous. Germline-derived CDR1 and CDR2 are SNHLY and FYNNEI. The CDR3 length is 12 residues. Trimming left V 7 bases short and J 0 bases short, with 6 bases between. The CDR3 region is CASTSPNYGYTF. CDR3 bases: TGTGCCAGCACCAGTCCTAACTATGGCTACACCTTC. Full variable domain (outside the CDR3, taken from reference TRBV2 and TRBJ1-2): EPEVTQTPSHQVTQMGQEVILRCVPISNHLYFYWYRQILGQKVEFLVSFYNNEISEKSEIFDDQFSVERPDGSNFTLKIRSTKLEDSAMYFCASTSPNYGYTFGSGTRLTVV.

This chain uses TRBV5-4 with TRBJ2-3; D may be TRBD1 (5 bases). V lost 0 bases, J lost 0 bases, and 11 bases lay in between. The CDR3 has 16 residues. Germline V CDR1 and CDR2: SGHNT, YYREEE (reference sequence). In DNA, the CDR3 is TGTGCCAGCAGCTTGGTTGGAGCAGGGAGCACAGATACGCAGTATTTT. Its translation: CASSLVGAGSTDTQYF.

The V call is TRBV28, the J call TRBJ2-1, with 9 bases matching TRBD2. The ends lost 6 bases at V and 4 bases at J; junction bases unmatched: 13. The CDR3 length is 17 residues. Germline CDR1 MDHEN, CDR2 SYDVKM. In DNA form, the CDR3 reads TGTGCCAGCAGCCCCCCCCGGGCTAGCGGGGTATACAATGAGCAGTTCTTC. Translating it yields CASSPPRASGVYNEQFF.

The chain carries TRBV9 and TRBJ2-5; TRBD2 matches at 11 bases. The CDR3 loop spans 16 amino acids. CDR1 and CDR2 from the germline V gene are SGDLS and YYNGEE. V gave up 1 base and J gave up 2 bases; unmatched junction bases: 4. CDR3 sequence reads: CASSVSTSGTQETQYF. The CDR3 DNA reads TGTGCCAGCAGCGTATCGACTAGCGGGACACAAGAGACCCAGTACTTC.

This clone was counted between two and nine times. The chain links TRBV7-9 to TRBJ2-1; TRBD2 matches at 13 bases. Trimming took 5 bases from V and 7 from J; bases not matched to a gene: 5. The CDR3 spans 15 residues. Germline values: CDR1 SEHNR, CDR2 FQNEAQ (reference sequence). The CDR3: CASSHWTSGRNEQFF. The CDR3 nucleotides are TGTGCCAGCAGCCACTGGACTAGCGGGAGAAATGAGCAGTTCTTC.

The CDR3 region is CAWSRTGNSGNTIYF. CDR3 in DNA: TGTGCCTGGAGCCGCACGGGGAACTCTGGAAACACCATATATTTT. V and J are TRBV30 and TRBJ1-3; D not certain. Germline CDR1 GTSNPN, CDR2 SVGIG (reference sequence). CDR3 length: 15 residues. V was trimmed by 3 bases and J by 0 bases, leaving 12 bases between them. The full variable domain, in which reference TRBV30 and TRBJ1-3 provide the parts outside the CDR3, is SQTIHQWPATLVQPVGSPLSLECTVEGTSNPNLYWYRQAAGRGLQLLFYSVGIGQISSEVPQNLSASRPQDRQFILSSKKLLLSDSGFYLCAWSRTGNSGNTIYFGEGSWLTVV.

V is TRBV9 and J is TRBJ1-2; D is uncertain. This CDR3 has 12 residues. Trimming left V 4 bases short and J 9 bases short, with 13 bases between. Germline CDR1 is SGDLS and CDR2 is YYNGEE. The CDR3 sequence is CASSIDKSSYTF. The DNA for the CDR3 is TGTGCCAGCAGCATCGACAAGAGTAGCTACACCTTC. Full variable domain (missing parts from reference TRBV9 and TRBJ1-2): DSGVTQTPKHLITATGQRVTLRCSPRSGDLSVYWYQQSLDQGLQFLIQYYNGEERAKGNILERFSAQQFPDLHSELNLSSLELGDSALYFCASSIDKSSYTFGSGTRLTVV.

The V gene is TRBV6-1, the J gene TRBJ1-5, with D unresolved. V dropped 6 bases and J dropped 9 bases, with 15 bases sitting between them. This CDR3 region has 13 residues. Per germline, CDR1 MNHNS and CDR2 SASEGT. CDR3 loop: CASRSEWRGPQHF. The CDR3 DNA follows: TGTGCCAGCAGATCTGAGTGGAGAGGGCCCCAGCATTTT.

Concerning this clone itself: Its ends do not fully match the called genes, so a read error is possible. This rearrangement joins TRBV7-9 to TRBJ1-1; D remains unclear. CDR3 length equals 14 residues. CDR1 and CDR2 (germline): SEHNR, FQNEAQ (reference sequence). CDR3 nucleotides: TGTTCCAGCAGCTCCCCGTGGGCGAACACTGAAGCTTTCTTT. Translated: CSSSSPWANTEAFF.